The clone carrying this TCR beta chain occurred a few times. Its specificity is unknown. With V trimmed by 5 bases and J by 4 bases, 4 bases remained unmatched. The CDR3 contains 13 residues. The germline CDR1 and CDR2 sequences are MGHDK and SYGVNS. The data are from a study of beta chain features in type 1 diabetes. Since all of the isolated RNA was reverse transcribed, expressed TCRB transcripts were what got sequenced. The data were produced by immunoSEQ multiplex PCR, yet TCRdb's version contains in-frame clones alone and is incomplete. Of about 130,000 clones in the sample, approximately 10% were seen once. Broader study findings: A moderate, significant TCRB CDR3 shortening appeared in type 1 diabetes across four CD4+ subsets.

This receptor was taken from a man aged 30 to 45 with type 1 diabetes. The chain uses TRBV25-1 and TRBJ2-5, with TRBD2 matching over 7 bases. The sequencing input was central memory CD4+ T cells from blood. The CDR3 DNA reads TGTGCCAGCAGTAAGACGGGGGGAGAGACCCAGTACTTC. This gives the protein CASSKTGGETQYF.